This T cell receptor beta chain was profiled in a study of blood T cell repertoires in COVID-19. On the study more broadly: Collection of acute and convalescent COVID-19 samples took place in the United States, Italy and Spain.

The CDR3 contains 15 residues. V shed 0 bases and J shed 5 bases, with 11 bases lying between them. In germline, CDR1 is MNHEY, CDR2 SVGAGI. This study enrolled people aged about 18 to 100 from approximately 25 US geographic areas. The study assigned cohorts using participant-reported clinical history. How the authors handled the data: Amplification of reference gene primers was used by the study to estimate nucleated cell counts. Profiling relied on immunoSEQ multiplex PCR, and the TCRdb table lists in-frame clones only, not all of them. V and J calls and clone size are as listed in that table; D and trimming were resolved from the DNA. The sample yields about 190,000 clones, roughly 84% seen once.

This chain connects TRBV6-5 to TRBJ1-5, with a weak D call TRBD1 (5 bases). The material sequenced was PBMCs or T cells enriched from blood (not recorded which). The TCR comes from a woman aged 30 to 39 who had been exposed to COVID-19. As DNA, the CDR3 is TGTGCCAGCAGTTACTCGGATTGGGGGGATCAGCCCCAGCATTTT. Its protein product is CASSYSDWGDQPQHF.